This T cell receptor beta chain derives from a study of beta chain features in type 1 diabetes. Purity exceeding 95% was reached by all sorted populations. As every portion of the isolated RNA was reverse transcribed, the sequencing read expressed TCRB transcripts. Here immunoSEQ multiplex PCR was the method, and the copy in TCRdb shows in-frame clones only, minus some. The sample has 200,000 to 300,000 clones, approximately 10% seen once; the top ten hold around 0.015%. About this clone itself: Its antigen is currently unknown.

Overall study findings and caveats: All four CD4+ subsets of Type 1 diabetes patients contained TCRB CDR3s that were moderately but significantly shorter.

The TCR was taken from a young man with type 1 diabetes. The source material was naive CD4+ T cells from blood.

The CDR3 here is CASAPISMKDTNNEKLFF. The CDR3 DNA follows: TGTGCCAGCGCGCCTATCTCGATGAAAGACACCAACAATGAAAAACTGTTTTTT. The chain is built from TRBV7-9 and TRBJ1-4; D not certain. CDR1 and CDR2 (germline): SEHNR, FQNEAQ (reference sequence). The V and J ends lost 8 bases and 5 bases respectively, with 27 bases between them. This CDR3 has 18 amino acids. Variable domain in full (rest from reference TRBV7-9 and TRBJ1-4): DTGVSQNPRHKITKRGQNVTFRCDPISEHNRLYWYRQTLGQGPEFLTYFQNEAQLEKSRLLSDRFSAERPKGSFSTLEIQRTEQGDSAMYLCASAPISMKDTNNEKLFFGSGTQLSVL.